A single sample is the source of the 22 T cell receptor beta chains below, sequenced in a study of blood T cell repertoires in COVID-19. This table comes from immunoSEQ multiplex PCR, and its TCRdb copy is limited to in-frame clones, with some not included. Found here are 110,000 or so clones, 65% to 90% of them singletons; the top ten hold about 3.8%. The sequencing input was peripheral blood. All receptors come from a man over 45 with acute or convalescent COVID-19.

The CDR3 DNA is TGTGCCAGCAGTTTACGGGGAGGGGCAACTAATGAAAAACTGTTTTTT. Translation: CASSLRGGATNEKLFF. The genes are TRBV27 and TRBJ1-4; D is perhaps TRBD1 (5 bases). The length of the CDR3 is 16 residues. V was trimmed by 2 bases and J by 0 bases, leaving 10 bases between them. Looked up from germline, CDR1 is MNHEY and CDR2 is SMNVEV (reference sequence).

The CDR3 DNA sequence: TGTGCCAGCAGTTTAAGCGTTTTCTCCTACGAGCAGTACTTC. Translation: CASSLSVFSYEQYF. The J gene is TRBJ2-7, the V gene TRBV27; no firm D call. Per the germline V gene, CDR1 is MNHEY and CDR2 is SMNVEV (reference sequence). V was pared by 2 bases and J by 0 bases, with 8 bases between. The CDR3 length is 14 residues.

This clone has just one count. The chain uses TRBV27 and TRBJ2-3; 7 bases are a match to TRBD2. The V gene's germline CDR1 is MNHEY and CDR2 SMNVEV (reference sequence). The CDR3 extends over 15 amino acids. The J segment lost 4 bases and the V segment lost 4 bases, leaving 8 bases of the junction unmatched. DNA for the CDR3: TGTGCCAGCAGTTGGGGCGGGAGAGGATCAGATACGCAGTATTTT. Protein product: CASSWGGRGSDTQYF.

The rearrangement uses TRBV28 and TRBJ1-4; TRBD1 agrees at 7 bases. Germline CDR1 MDHEN, CDR2 SYDVKM. Unmatched junction bases numbered 6, after V lost 11 bases and J lost 3 bases. The CDR3 has 13 amino acids. In nucleotides, the CDR3 is TGTGCCGGATCGGGACAGTCTAATGAAAAACTGTTTTTT. Its protein product is CAGSGQSNEKLFF.

This chain connects TRBV6-5 to TRBJ1-1; 7 bases fit TRBD1. The length of the CDR3 is 12 residues. CDR1 and CDR2 from the germline V gene are MNHEY and SVGAGI. CDR3 sequence (DNA): TGTTCTGCACGACAGGGAAGGACTGAAGCTTTCTTT. Amino acid sequence: CSARQGRTEAFF.

CDR3 protein: CASRRTVSNQPQHF. CDR3 sequence (DNA): TGTGCCAGCCGGAGGACGGTAAGCAATCAGCCCCAGCATTTT. V usage is TRBV2 and J usage is TRBJ1-5; no clear D. The CDR3 length is 14 residues. Germline CDR1 SNHLY, CDR2 FYNNEI. V was pared by 8 bases and J by 1 base, with 12 bases between. The full variable domain, its missing parts supplied by reference TRBV2 and TRBJ1-5, is EPEVTQTPSHQVTQMGQEVILRCVPISNHLYFYWYRQILGQKVEFLVSFYNNEISEKSEIFDDQFSVERPDGSNFTLKIRSTKLEDSAMYFCASRRTVSNQPQHFGDGTRLSIL.

This chain uses TRBV7-9 with TRBJ1-2; TRBD1 is a possible D gene (5 bases). Germline CDR1 is SEHNR and CDR2 is FQNEAQ (reference sequence). V was shortened by 5 bases and J by 3 bases, with 13 bases between the two germline ends. The CDR3 consists of 14 residues. The CDR3: CASSPWGVDYGYTF. CDR3 nucleotides: TGTGCCAGCAGCCCCTGGGGGGTGGACTATGGCTACACCTTC.

About this clone: One end of the junction varies from germline; a read error may be responsible. This chain connects TRBV5-8 to TRBJ2-7; TRBD2 matches 8 bases. This CDR3 has 10 amino acids. Germline V gene data show CDR1 as SGHTS and CDR2 as YDEGEE. The CDR3 is CASSFWTSSF. CDR3 coding DNA: TGTGCCAGCAGCTTTTGGACTAGCTCTTTC. Full variable domain (outside the CDR3, taken from reference TRBV5-8 and TRBJ2-7): EAGVTQSPTHLIKTRGQQATLRCSPISGHTSVYWYQQALGLGLQFLLWYDEGEERNRGNFPPRFSGRQFPNYSSELNVNALELEDSALYLCASSFWTSSFGPGTRLTVT.

This chain connects TRBV2 to TRBJ1-1, with 9 positions matching TRBD1. V was pared by 4 bases and J by 3 bases, with 6 bases of the junction left unmatched. CDR1 and CDR2 (germline): SNHLY, FYNNEI. This CDR3 region has 15 residues. CDR3 DNA: TGTGCCAGCAGTGTTCGGACAGGGGAAGACACTGAAGCTTTCTTT. Translating gives CASSVRTGEDTEAFF.

The chain uses TRBV6-5 and TRBJ2-5, with TRBD2 identical over 9 bases. This CDR3 is built from 15 residues. CDR1 is MNHEY, CDR2 SVGAGI, per germline. After removal of 9 bases from V and 5 bases from J, the junction contained 13 bases not matched to a gene. The CDR3 DNA reads TGTGCCAGTCGCGAGAGGAGCGGGGGGCAGGAGACCCAGTACTTC. Its translation: CASRERSGGQETQYF.

The V and J genes are TRBV30 and TRBJ1-2; the D gene is possibly TRBD1 (5 bases). There are 15 residues in the CDR3. CDR1 and CDR2 from the germline V gene are GTSNPN and SVGIG (reference sequence). Trimming removed 2 bases from V and 4 bases from J, with 17 bases in between. The CDR3 spells CAWSTNRNNIYGYTF. CDR3 coding DNA: TGTGCCTGGAGTACGAACAGGAACAACATCTATGGCTACACCTTC.

This clone was seen only a few times. The CDR3 is CASSIGAEGVTEAFF. In DNA form, the CDR3 reads TGTGCCAGTAGTATAGGAGCAGAGGGCGTCACTGAAGCTTTCTTT. The chain links TRBV19 to TRBJ1-1; D not certain. The CDR3 covers 15 residues. Germline CDR1 LNHDA, CDR2 SQIVND (reference sequence). V lost 1 base and J lost 4, with 13 bases in between.

This clone was seen only a few times. This rearrangement joins TRBV5-1 to TRBJ1-1, with 7 bases aligning to TRBD1. With V trimmed by 4 bases and J by 7 bases, 7 bases remained unmatched. The CDR3 covers 13 residues. Per the germline V gene, CDR1 is SGHRS and CDR2 is YFSETQ. The CDR3 reads CASSPGTVLEAFF. The CDR3 DNA reads TGCGCCAGCAGCCCCGGGACAGTACTTGAAGCTTTCTTT.

V gene TRBV3-1 (or the pseudogene TRBV3-2) combines with J gene TRBJ1-1, with unresolved D. Germline CDR1 is LGHDT and CDR2 is YNNKEL (reference sequence). This CDR3 contains 12 residues. The V and J ends lost 11 bases and 1 base respectively, with 11 bases between them. For the CDR3, the DNA is TGTGCCGCAGGCAGTGGGAACACTGAAGCTTTCTTT. It specifies CAAGSGNTEAFF.

This chain joins TRBV5-4 and TRBJ2-7; D is possibly TRBD2 (6 bases). Germline V gene data show CDR1 as SGHNT and CDR2 as YYREEE (reference sequence). Trimming stripped 1 base from V and 3 bases from J, with 11 bases between. This CDR3 comprises 14 residues. The CDR3 loop reads CASSLRSSDYEQYF. CDR3 sequence (DNA): TGTGCCAGCAGCTTGCGATCTAGCGACTACGAGCAGTACTTC.

The chain uses TRBV2 and TRBJ1-2; D gene ambiguous. Germline CDR1 is SNHLY and CDR2 is FYNNEI. Trimming left V 3 bases short and J 6 bases short, with 14 bases between. The CDR3 covers 14 residues. CDR3 in amino acids: CASSDMGQAHGYTF. The CDR3 bases are TGTGCCAGCAGTGATATGGGTCAGGCTCATGGCTACACCTTC.

This clone was detected once. The chain is built from TRBV12-5 and TRBJ1-5; D remains ambiguous. Trimming cost V 1 base and J 4 bases, with 5 bases left between them. Per the germline V gene, CDR1 is LGHNT and CDR2 is FRNRAP. This CDR3 spans 13 amino acids. The CDR3 nucleotides read TGTGCTAGTGGTTTGGACATAAATCAGCCCCAGCATTTT. Residues: CASGLDINQPQHF. The full variable domain, rest sourced from reference TRBV12-5 and TRBJ1-5, is DARVTQTPRHKVTEMGQEVTMRCQPILGHNTVFWYRQTMMQGLELLAYFRNRAPLDDSGMPKDRFSAEMPDATLATLKIQPSEPRDSAVYFCASGLDINQPQHFGDGTRLSIL.

This rearrangement joins TRBV6-5 to TRBJ2-2; D perhaps matches TRBD1 (5 bases). This CDR3 contains 13 residues. V was shortened by 6 bases and J by 4 bases, with 9 bases between the two germline ends. CDR1 MNHEY and CDR2 SVGAGI come from the germline V gene. Here the CDR3 DNA reads TGTGCCAGCAGATCCACAGGCACCGGGGAGCTGTTTTTT. Protein: CASRSTGTGELFF.

V and J are TRBV7-8 and TRBJ2-2, with D maybe TRBD1 (6 bases). This CDR3 region has 13 residues. Trimming cost V 1 base and J 9 bases, with 9 bases left between them. Germline CDR1 reads SGHVS; CDR2 reads FQNEAQ. The CDR3 is CASSLVQGRELFF. The DNA for the CDR3 is TGTGCCAGCAGCTTAGTGCAGGGGAGGGAGCTGTTTTTT.

The chain links TRBV27 to TRBJ2-1, with D perhaps matching TRBD1 (5 bases). This CDR3 is built from 14 residues. Trimming shortened V by 6 bases and J by 5 bases, and 14 bases separated the two germline ends. The V gene's germline CDR1 is MNHEY and CDR2 SMNVEV (reference sequence). The CDR3 nucleotides are TGTGCCAGCAGGCCCTGGGGCTTCGACAATGAGCAGTTCTTC. Translated, it gives CASRPWGFDNEQFF.

This clone occurred once. V and J are TRBV3-1 (or the pseudogene TRBV3-2) and TRBJ2-3; the D gene is possibly TRBD2 (5 bases). Germline loops: CDR1 LGHDT, CDR2 YNNKEL (reference sequence). Trimming stripped 1 base from V and 1 base from J, with 6 bases between. The CDR3 has 14 amino acids. The CDR3 loop reads CASSQVSGTDTQYF. DNA of the CDR3: TGTGCCAGCAGCCAAGTTAGCGGCACAGATACGCAGTATTTT.

The rearrangement links TRBV2 to TRBJ2-7; 9 bases line up with TRBD2. CDR1 is SNHLY and CDR2 is FYNNEI in the germline V gene. The CDR3 totals 15 residues. The junction had 7 bases not matched to a gene; V was cut back by 7 bases and J by 0 bases. CDR3 amino acids: CASILAGPLSYEQYF. CDR3 coding DNA: TGTGCCAGCATTCTAGCGGGGCCCCTCTCCTACGAGCAGTACTTC.